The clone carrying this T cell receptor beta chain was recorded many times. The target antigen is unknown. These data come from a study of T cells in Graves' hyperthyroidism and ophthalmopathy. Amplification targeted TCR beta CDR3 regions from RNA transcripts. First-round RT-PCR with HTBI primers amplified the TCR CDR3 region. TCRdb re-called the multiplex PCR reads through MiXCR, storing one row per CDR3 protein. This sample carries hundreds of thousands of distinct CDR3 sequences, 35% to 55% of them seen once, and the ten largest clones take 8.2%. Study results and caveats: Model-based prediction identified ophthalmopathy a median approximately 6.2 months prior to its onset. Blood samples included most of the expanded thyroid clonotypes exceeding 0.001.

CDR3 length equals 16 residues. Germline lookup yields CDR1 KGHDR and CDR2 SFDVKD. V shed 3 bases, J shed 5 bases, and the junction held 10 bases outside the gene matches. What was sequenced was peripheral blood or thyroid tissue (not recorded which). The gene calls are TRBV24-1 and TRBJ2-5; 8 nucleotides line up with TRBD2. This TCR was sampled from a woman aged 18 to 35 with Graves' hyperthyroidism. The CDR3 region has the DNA TGTGCCACCAGTGATCCCAGCGGGAGTCTTCTTGAGACCCAGTACTTC. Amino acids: CATSDPSGSLLETQYF.